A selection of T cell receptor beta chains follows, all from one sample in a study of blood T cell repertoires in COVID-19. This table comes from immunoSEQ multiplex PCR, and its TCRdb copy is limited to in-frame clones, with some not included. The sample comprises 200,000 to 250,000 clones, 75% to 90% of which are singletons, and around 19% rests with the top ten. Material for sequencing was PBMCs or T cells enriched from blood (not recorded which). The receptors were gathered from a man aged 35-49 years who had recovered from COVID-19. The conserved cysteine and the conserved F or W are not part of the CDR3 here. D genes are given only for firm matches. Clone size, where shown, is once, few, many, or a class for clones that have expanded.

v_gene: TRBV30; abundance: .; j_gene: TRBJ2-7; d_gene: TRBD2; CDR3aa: AWSEGTSWFFEQY
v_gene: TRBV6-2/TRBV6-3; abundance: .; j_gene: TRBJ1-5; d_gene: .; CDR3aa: ASSYSQGGVQNQPQH
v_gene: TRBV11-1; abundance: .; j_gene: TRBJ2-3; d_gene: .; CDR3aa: ASSLGSTDTQY
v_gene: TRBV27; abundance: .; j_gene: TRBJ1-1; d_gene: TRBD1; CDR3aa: ASSLQGGPNTEAF
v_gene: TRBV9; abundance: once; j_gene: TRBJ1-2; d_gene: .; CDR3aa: ASSVGMRDGYT
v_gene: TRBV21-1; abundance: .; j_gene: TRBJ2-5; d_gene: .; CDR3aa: ASSKVGQGETQY
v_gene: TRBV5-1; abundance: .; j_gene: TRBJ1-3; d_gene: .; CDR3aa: ASSLAGSGNTIY
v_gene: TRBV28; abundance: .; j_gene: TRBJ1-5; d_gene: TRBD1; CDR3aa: ASSLGRQGIIRNQPQH
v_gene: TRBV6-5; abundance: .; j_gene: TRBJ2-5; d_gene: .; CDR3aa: ASSYRGWQETQY
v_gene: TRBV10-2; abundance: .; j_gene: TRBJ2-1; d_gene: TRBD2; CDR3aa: ASRGGLAGTYNEQF
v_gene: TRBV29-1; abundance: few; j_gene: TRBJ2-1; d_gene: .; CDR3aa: SVDLPGNEQF
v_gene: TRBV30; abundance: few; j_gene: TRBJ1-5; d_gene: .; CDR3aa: AWSKGGNQPQH
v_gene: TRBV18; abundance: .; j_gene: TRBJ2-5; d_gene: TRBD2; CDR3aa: ASSPGLAGVVQETQY
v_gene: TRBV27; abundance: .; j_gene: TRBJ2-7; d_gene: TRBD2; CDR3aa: ASRLAALYYEQY
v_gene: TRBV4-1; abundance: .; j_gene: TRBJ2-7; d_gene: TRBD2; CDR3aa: ASSHGASGYSSYEQY
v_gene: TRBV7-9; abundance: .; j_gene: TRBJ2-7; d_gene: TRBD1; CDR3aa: ASSLGGTGVHEQY
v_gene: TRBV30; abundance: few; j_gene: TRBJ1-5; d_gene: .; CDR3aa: AWSVGDNQPQH
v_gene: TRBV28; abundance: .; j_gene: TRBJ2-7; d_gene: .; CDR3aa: ASSLRYEQY
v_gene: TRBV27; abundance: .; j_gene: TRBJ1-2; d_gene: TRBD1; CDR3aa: ASRLTGLGLNGYT
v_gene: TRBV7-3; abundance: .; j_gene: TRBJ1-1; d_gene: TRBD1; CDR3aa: ASSAQGRTEAF
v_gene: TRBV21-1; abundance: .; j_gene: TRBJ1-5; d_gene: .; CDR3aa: ASSKKREESGGSNQPQH
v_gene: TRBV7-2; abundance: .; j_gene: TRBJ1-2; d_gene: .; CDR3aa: ASSLTAGQNYGYT
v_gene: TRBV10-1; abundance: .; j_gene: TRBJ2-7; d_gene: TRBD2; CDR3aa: ASSAGGSRGEQY
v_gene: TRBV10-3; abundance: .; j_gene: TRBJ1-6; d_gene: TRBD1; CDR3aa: AISGGQVNSPLH
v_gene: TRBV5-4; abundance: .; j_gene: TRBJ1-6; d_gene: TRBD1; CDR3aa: ASSPGQGAAYNSPLH
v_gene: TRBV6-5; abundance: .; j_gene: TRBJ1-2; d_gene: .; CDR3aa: ASSYYQGYGYT